The 4 T cell receptor beta chains presented below share a single source sample, sequenced in a study of vaccination and CD4 T cells after COVID-19. The Oncomine TCR Beta short-read assay was what sequenced the DNA obtained from cultured CD4+ T cells. Via MiXCR, TCRdb re-called the PCR reads, giving one row per CDR3 protein. The sample shows over 5,000 distinct CDR3 sequences, around 44% of them seen only once. Antigens of these TCRs are unknown. Treatment: approximately 11-day PBMC culture with coronavirus spike peptide pools or control peptides (ViraFEST assay). The source material was CD4+ T cells from blood, cultured in vitro. The receptors here all came from a human donor who had recovered from COVID-19.

The table lists this clonotype with a count of one. This chain joins TRBV6-1 and TRBJ1-2; 10 bases match TRBD1. CDR1 and CDR2 from the germline V gene are MNHNS and SASEGT. V lost 5 bases to trimming and J lost 7 bases; unmatched junction nucleotides: 7. CDR3 length: 14 residues. CDR3 sequence reads: CASSPTGGRGGYTF. For the CDR3, the DNA is TGTGCCAGCAGTCCGACAGGGGGCCGGGGTGGCTACACCTTC.

This clonotype has more than one count but fewer than ten. V usage is TRBV6-1 and J usage is TRBJ1-5; a weak D match, TRBD1 (5 bases). Trimming shortened V by 6 bases and J by 7 bases, and 10 bases separated the two germline ends. Germline CDR1 reads MNHNS; CDR2 reads SASEGT. CDR3 size: 12 residues. As DNA, the CDR3 is TGTGCCAGCAGCCAGGGCGGGCAGCCCCAGCATTTT. Protein product: CASSQGGQPQHF.

This clonotype was found a few times. V is TRBV20-1 and J is TRBJ2-7; 8 bases match TRBD1. Germline trimming cut 6 bases from V and 4 bases from J; bases unmatched to any gene: 8. The CDR3 totals 13 residues. Germline-derived CDR1 and CDR2 are DFQATT and SNEGSKA (reference sequence). The CDR3 loop reads CSAVRTGRYEQYF. The CDR3 DNA is TGCAGTGCCGTCCGGACAGGGAGATACGAGCAGTACTTC.

By its share, this clonotype is medium-sized (0.01 to 0.1%). The rearrangement joins TRBV7-9 to TRBJ1-1; D remains unclear. Trimming stripped 5 bases from V and 11 bases from J, with 12 bases between. This CDR3 has 11 amino acids. Germline CDR1 is SEHNR and CDR2 is FQNEAQ (reference sequence). The CDR3 bases are TGTGCCAGCAGCCCCCAACGGCATGCTTTCTTT. Its protein is CASSPQRHAFF. Based on the CDR3 plus reference TRBV7-9 and TRBJ1-1, the full variable domain is DTGVSQNPRHKITKRGQNVTFRCDPISEHNRLYWYRQTLGQGPEFLTYFQNEAQLEKSRLLSDRFSAERPKGSFSTLEIQRTEQGDSAMYLCASSPQRHAFFGQGTRLTVV.